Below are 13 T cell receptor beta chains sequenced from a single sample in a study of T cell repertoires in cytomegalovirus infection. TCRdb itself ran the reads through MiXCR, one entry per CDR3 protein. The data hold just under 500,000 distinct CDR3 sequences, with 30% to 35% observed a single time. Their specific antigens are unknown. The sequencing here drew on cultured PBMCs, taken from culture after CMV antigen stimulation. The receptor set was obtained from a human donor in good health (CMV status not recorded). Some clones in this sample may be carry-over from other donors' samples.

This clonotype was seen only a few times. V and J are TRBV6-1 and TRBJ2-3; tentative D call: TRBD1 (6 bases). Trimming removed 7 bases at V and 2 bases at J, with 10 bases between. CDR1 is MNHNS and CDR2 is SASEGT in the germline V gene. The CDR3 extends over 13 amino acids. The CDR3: CASTDSTTDTQYF. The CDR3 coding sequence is TGTGCCAGCACGGACAGCACCACAGATACGCAGTATTTT.

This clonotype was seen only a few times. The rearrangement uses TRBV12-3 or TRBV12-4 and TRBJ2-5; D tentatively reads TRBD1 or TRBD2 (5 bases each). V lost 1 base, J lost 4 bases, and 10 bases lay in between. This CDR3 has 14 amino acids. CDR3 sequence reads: CASSLGRERETQYF. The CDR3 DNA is TGTGCCAGCAGTTTAGGCAGGGAGAGAGAGACCCAGTACTTC.

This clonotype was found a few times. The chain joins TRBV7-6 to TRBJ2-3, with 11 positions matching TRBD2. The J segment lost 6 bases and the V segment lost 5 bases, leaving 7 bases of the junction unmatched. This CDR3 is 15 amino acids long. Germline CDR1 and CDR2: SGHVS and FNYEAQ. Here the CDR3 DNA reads TGTGCCAGCAGCCAAGTGACTAGCGGGGCGGATACGCAGTATTTT. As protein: CASSQVTSGADTQYF.

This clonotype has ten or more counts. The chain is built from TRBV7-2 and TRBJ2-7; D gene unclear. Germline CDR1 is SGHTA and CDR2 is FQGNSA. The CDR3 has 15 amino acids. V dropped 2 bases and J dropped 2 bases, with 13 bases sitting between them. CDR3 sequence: CASSLQGSLTYEQYF. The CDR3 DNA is TGTGCCAGCAGCTTACAAGGTTCCCTAACCTACGAGCAGTACTTC.

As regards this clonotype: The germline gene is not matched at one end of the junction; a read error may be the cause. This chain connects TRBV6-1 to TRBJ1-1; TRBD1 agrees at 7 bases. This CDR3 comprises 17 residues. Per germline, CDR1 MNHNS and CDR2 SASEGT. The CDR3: CASGETGEGVRSTEAFF. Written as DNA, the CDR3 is TGTGCCAGCGGTGAAACAGGGGAAGGTGTCAGGAGCACTGAAGCTTTCTTT.

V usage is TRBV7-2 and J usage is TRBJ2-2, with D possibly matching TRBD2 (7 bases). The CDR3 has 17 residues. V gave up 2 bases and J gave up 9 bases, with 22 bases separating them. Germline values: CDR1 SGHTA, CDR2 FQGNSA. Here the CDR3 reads CASSLRGRGRLPWELFF. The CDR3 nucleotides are TGTGCCAGCAGCTTAAGGGGGAGGGGCAGGCTCCCCTGGGAGCTGTTTTTT.

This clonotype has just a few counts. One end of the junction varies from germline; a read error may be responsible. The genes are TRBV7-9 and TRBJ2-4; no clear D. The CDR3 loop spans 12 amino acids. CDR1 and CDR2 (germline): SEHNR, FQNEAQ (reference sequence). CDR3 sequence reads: CASSSPGSVSDF. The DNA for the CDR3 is TGTGCCAGCAGCTCCCCCGGTTCTGTCAGTGACTTC.

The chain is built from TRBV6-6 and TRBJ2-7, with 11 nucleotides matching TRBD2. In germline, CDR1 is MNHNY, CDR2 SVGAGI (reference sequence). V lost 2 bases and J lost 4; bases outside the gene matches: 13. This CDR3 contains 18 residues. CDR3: CASSYDSGRAPRRYEQYF. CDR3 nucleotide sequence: TGTGCCAGCAGTTACGATAGCGGGAGGGCCCCCAGGCGATACGAGCAGTACTTC.

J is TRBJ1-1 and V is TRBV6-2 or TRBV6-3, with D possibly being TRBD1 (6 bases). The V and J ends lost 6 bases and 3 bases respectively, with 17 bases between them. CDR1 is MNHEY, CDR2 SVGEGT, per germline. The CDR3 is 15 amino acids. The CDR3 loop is CASRGDRHWDTEAFF. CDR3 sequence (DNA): TGTGCCAGCAGGGGTGACAGGCATTGGGACACTGAAGCTTTCTTT.

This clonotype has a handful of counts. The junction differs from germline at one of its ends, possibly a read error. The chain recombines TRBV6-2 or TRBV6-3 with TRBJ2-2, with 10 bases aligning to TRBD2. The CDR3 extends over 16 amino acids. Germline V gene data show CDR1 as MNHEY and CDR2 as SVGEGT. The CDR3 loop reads CASSYLLAGRPGELFF. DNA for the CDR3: TGTGCCAGCAGCTACTTACTAGCGGGACGGCCCGGGGAGCTGTTTTTT.

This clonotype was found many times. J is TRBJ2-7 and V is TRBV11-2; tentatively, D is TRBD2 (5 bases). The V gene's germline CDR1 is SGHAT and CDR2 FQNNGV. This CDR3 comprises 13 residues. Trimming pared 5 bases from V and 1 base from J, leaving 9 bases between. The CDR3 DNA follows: TGTGCCAGCAGCGCTGGACTTTCCTACGAGCAGTACTTC. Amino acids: CASSAGLSYEQYF.

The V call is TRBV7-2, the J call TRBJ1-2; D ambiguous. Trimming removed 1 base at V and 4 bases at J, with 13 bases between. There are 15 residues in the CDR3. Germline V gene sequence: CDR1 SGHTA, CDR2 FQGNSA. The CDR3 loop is CASSLGVSQPYGYTF. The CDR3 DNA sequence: TGTGCCAGCAGCTTAGGAGTATCACAGCCCTATGGCTACACCTTC.

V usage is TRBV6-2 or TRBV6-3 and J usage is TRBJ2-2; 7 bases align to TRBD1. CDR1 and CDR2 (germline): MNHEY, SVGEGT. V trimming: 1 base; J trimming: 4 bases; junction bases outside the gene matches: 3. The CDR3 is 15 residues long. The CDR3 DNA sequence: TGTGCCAGCAGTTACTGGGGGACAGCCACCGGGGAGCTGTTTTTT. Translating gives CASSYWGTATGELFF.